These 25 T cell receptor beta chains share one sample of origin, sequenced in a study of cytomegalovirus exposure and HLA in healthy donors. Use of 60 Vbeta and 13 Jbeta primers characterized the PCR. Only in-frame clones appear in the TCRdb table, and some are missing; sequencing was by immunoSEQ multiplex PCR. The record lists 55,000 to 85,000 clones, of which the ten most abundant hold 2.4%. Sequences were obtained from PBMCs. The receptors here all came from a female donor in good health and CMV-seropositive.

The V gene is TRBV6-5, the J gene TRBJ1-1; D is unresolved. V lost 2 bases to trimming and J lost 2 bases, with 6 bases between them. The CDR3 length is 13 residues. The V gene's germline CDR1 is MNHEY and CDR2 SVGAGI. CDR3 DNA: TGTGCCAGCAGTTACGAGATCAACACTGAAGCTTTCTTT. Translated: CASSYEINTEAFF.

Note on this clone: This sample also contains other DNA sequences that code for the same CDR3. J is TRBJ1-6 and V is TRBV4-2, with D perhaps TRBD1 (6 bases). The V gene lost 0 bases and the J gene lost 2 bases, with 14 bases spanning the gap. Germline V gene data show CDR1 as LGHNA and CDR2 as YNFKEQ. The CDR3 is 18 residues long. The CDR3 is CASSQDWGLGTYNSPLHF. The CDR3 nucleotides read TGTGCCAGCAGCCAAGATTGGGGGCTAGGCACCTATAATTCACCCCTCCACTTT.

The chain is built from TRBV30 and TRBJ2-1; the D gene is possibly TRBD2 (6 bases). Germline values: CDR1 GTSNPN, CDR2 SVGIG (reference sequence). The V and J ends lost 1 base and 3 bases respectively, with 10 bases between them. This CDR3 contains 14 residues. CDR3 DNA: TGTGCCTGGAGTGCCCACGGGGGCTACAATGAGCAGTTCTTC. This sequence encodes CAWSAHGGYNEQFF.

This chain links TRBV9 with TRBJ1-2; D is uncertain. V lost 3 bases, J lost 3 bases, and 6 bases lay in between. Germline loops: CDR1 SGDLS, CDR2 YYNGEE. The CDR3 loop spans 12 amino acids. The DNA for the CDR3 is TGTGCCAGCAGCGCCTCAGACTATGGCTACACCTTC. Translation: CASSASDYGYTF.

The CDR3 DNA follows: TGTGCCAGCAGCCTACCCCTAGAGGCCGGGGGGCAGTTCTTC. It translates to CASSLPLEAGGQFF. This chain connects TRBV7-9 to TRBJ2-1; TRBD2 is a possible D gene (6 bases). With 5 bases removed from V and 12 bases from J, the gap between germline ends came to 20 bases. CDR1 is SEHNR and CDR2 is FQNEAQ in the germline V gene (reference sequence). This CDR3 is 14 amino acids long.

The V and J genes are TRBV28 and TRBJ2-1, with TRBD2 as a possible D gene (7 bases). Germline CDR1 and CDR2: MDHEN and SYDVKM. V was clipped by 5 bases and J by 8 bases, with 22 bases between them. The CDR3 runs 16 residues. CDR3 in DNA: TGTGCCAGCAGTGGGGGGGGGCTAGCGTTAAGGGATGAGCAGTTCTTC. Protein product: CASSGGGLALRDEQFF.

The J gene is TRBJ2-4, the V gene TRBV19, with D perhaps matching TRBD2 (7 bases). Germline V gives CDR1 LNHDA, CDR2 SQIVND (reference sequence). This CDR3 has 16 amino acids. Trimming stripped 7 bases from V and 0 bases from J, with 16 bases between. The chain's CDR3 is CASTPSGGLAKNIQYF. The CDR3 coding sequence is TGTGCCAGTACGCCCTCGGGGGGCTTAGCCAAAAACATTCAGTACTTC.

This chain joins TRBV28 and TRBJ2-7; weak D call: TRBD2 (6 bases). V shed 5 bases and J shed 12 bases, with 14 bases lying between them. CDR1 MDHEN and CDR2 SYDVKM come from the germline V gene. The CDR3 covers 11 residues. This CDR3 reads CASSPRAGMYF. The CDR3 DNA is TGTGCCAGCAGTCCCCGGGCGGGAATGTACTTC.

The rearrangement uses TRBV30 and TRBJ2-7; tentatively, D is TRBD2 (6 bases). This CDR3 spans 14 amino acids. Germline lookup yields CDR1 GTSNPN and CDR2 SVGIG (reference sequence). Trimming shortened V by 3 bases and J by 4 bases, and 16 bases separated the two germline ends. The CDR3 sequence is CAWSAGTGSYEQYF. As DNA, the CDR3 is TGTGCCTGGAGCGCCGGGACTGGCTCTTACGAGCAGTACTTC.

The J gene is TRBJ1-1, the V gene TRBV18; D might be TRBD1 (5 bases). The CDR3 is 14 amino acids. V gave up 2 bases and J gave up 3 bases, with 10 bases separating them. CDR1 is KGHSH and CDR2 is LQKENI in the germline V gene. The CDR3 protein is CASSPSRAYTEAFF. Written as DNA, the CDR3 is TGTGCCAGCTCACCATCCAGGGCCTACACTGAAGCTTTCTTT.

This chain links TRBV7-2 with TRBJ2-7, with TRBD1 matching 10 bases. The V and J ends lost 1 base and 5 bases, in that order; junction bases with no gene match: 5. The CDR3 consists of 15 residues. The germline gives CDR1 SGHTA, CDR2 FQGNSA. CDR3 DNA sequence: TGTGCCAGCAGCTTAGGACAGGGGGCAGGGAACGAGCAGTACTTC. It codes for CASSLGQGAGNEQYF.

The rearrangement uses TRBV9 and TRBJ2-3; 9 bases line up with TRBD2. Germline lookup yields CDR1 SGDLS and CDR2 YYNGEE. V shed 1 base and J 4 bases; nucleotides not matched to a gene: 4. The CDR3 covers 15 residues. The CDR3 spells CASSVSGGMADTQYF. CDR3 DNA sequence: TGTGCCAGCAGCGTAAGCGGGGGGATGGCAGATACGCAGTATTTT.

The gene calls are TRBV28 and TRBJ2-1; D not resolved. CDR1 MDHEN and CDR2 SYDVKM come from the germline V gene. V was shortened by 7 bases and J by 5 bases, with 6 bases between the two germline ends. This CDR3 comprises 11 residues. The CDR3: CASNLDNEQFF. The CDR3 DNA is TGTGCCAGCAATCTCGACAATGAGCAGTTCTTC.

The rearrangement uses TRBV7-2 and TRBJ2-7, with 7 bases aligning to TRBD2. CDR1 SGHTA and CDR2 FQGNSA come from the germline V gene. Unmatched junction bases numbered 9, after V lost 5 bases and J lost 5 bases. The CDR3 spans 14 residues. The CDR3 loop is CASSPMGGPHEQYF. CDR3 DNA sequence: TGTGCCAGCAGCCCAATGGGAGGGCCTCACGAGCAGTACTTC.

The genes are TRBV7-3 and TRBJ2-7, with 7 bases that match TRBD1. V lost 5 bases to trimming and J lost 5 bases; unmatched junction nucleotides: 12. The CDR3 is 15 amino acids. Germline V lookup: CDR1 SGHTA, CDR2 FQGTGA. CDR3 residues: CASSQTRDRAHEQYF. CDR3 nucleotide sequence: TGTGCCAGCAGCCAAACCAGAGACAGGGCCCACGAGCAGTACTTC.

The chain employs TRBV30 and TRBJ1-2; TRBD1 aligns across 10 bases. From germline, CDR1 is GTSNPN and CDR2 SVGIG (reference sequence). J gave up 14 bases and V 2 bases, and 8 bases lay outside the gene matches. CDR3 size: 12 residues. CDR3 region: CAWSTLTGGLTF. The CDR3 nucleotides are TGTGCCTGGAGTACTCTGACAGGGGGCTTAACCTTC.

The rearrangement joins TRBV9 to TRBJ2-5; 13 bases match TRBD2. The V gene end was trimmed by 4 bases and the J gene end by 0 bases; junction bases not matched to a gene: 9. The CDR3 runs to 18 residues. Germline lookup yields CDR1 SGDLS and CDR2 YYNGEE. The CDR3 DNA sequence: TGTGCCAGCAGCCCCAGGGGACTAGCGGGGATGTACCAAGAGACCCAGTACTTC. It translates to CASSPRGLAGMYQETQYF.

In nucleotides, the CDR3 is TGCGCCAGCAGCCAAGATACAGGCCAGCTGGGAGAGACCCAGTACTTC. It is translated as CASSQDTGQLGETQYF. The genes are TRBV4-1 and TRBJ2-5; tentative D call: TRBD1 (5 bases). CDR1 MGHRA and CDR2 YSYEKL come from the germline V gene. Trimming took 0 bases from V and 4 from J, leaving 15 bases between them. The CDR3 totals 16 residues.

This chain joins TRBV7-2 and TRBJ2-5; TRBD2 matches 10 bases. Germline V gene data show CDR1 as SGHTA and CDR2 as FQGNSA. The CDR3 runs to 15 residues. V dropped 5 bases and J dropped 5; count of bases not matched to a gene: 8. The CDR3 sequence: CASSGVAGGAETQYF. For the CDR3, the DNA is TGTGCCAGCAGCGGGGTAGCGGGGGGAGCGGAGACCCAGTACTTC.

V and J are TRBV11-2 and TRBJ2-2; D might be TRBD2 (6 bases). This CDR3 has 15 residues. V lost 5 bases and J 0 bases, leaving 10 bases between the germline ends. The germline CDR1 and CDR2 sequences are SGHAT and FQNNGV. CDR3 DNA: TGTGCCAGCAGCCATCTAGCGACGAACACCGGGGAGCTGTTTTTT. Its protein is CASSHLATNTGELFF.

The rearrangement joins TRBV9 to TRBJ1-6; TRBD1 is a possible D gene (6 bases). This CDR3 is 17 amino acids long. CDR1 and CDR2 (germline): SGDLS, YYNGEE. CDR3: CAGGVPTLCSYNSPLHF. DNA of the CDR3: TGTGCAGGGGGAGTCCCCACCTTATGCTCCTATAATTCACCCCTCCACTTT.

The J gene is TRBJ1-3, the V gene TRBV6-1; D is unclear. Trimming took off 0 bases at V and 5 bases at J, with 5 bases between the two ends. Germline V CDR1 and CDR2: MNHNS, SASEGT. CDR3 length: 13 residues. The CDR3 loop is CASSEAPRNTIYF. The CDR3 nucleotides read TGTGCCAGCAGTGAAGCTCCTCGAAACACCATATATTTT.

The CDR3 reads CASSELAGAIYEQYF. Here the CDR3 DNA reads TGTGCCAGCAGCGAACTAGCGGGAGCTATCTACGAGCAGTACTTC. The V call is TRBV9, the J call TRBJ2-7; 11 positions agree with TRBD2. Trimming took 3 bases from V and 3 from J; bases not matched to a gene: 5. Germline V lookup: CDR1 SGDLS, CDR2 YYNGEE. CDR3 length: 15 amino acids.

CDR3 in amino acids: CASSEWDPTAAGGAQYF. The CDR3, as DNA: TGTGCCAGCAGTGAATGGGACCCGACAGCGGCGGGAGGGGCCCAGTACTTC. V is TRBV25-1 and J is TRBJ2-5; 9 nucleotides line up with TRBD2. V shed 1 base and J 9 bases; nucleotides not matched to a gene: 15. Germline V gene data show CDR1 as MGHDK and CDR2 as SYGVNS. The CDR3 sequence is 17 residues long. Combining the CDR3 with reference TRBV25-1 and TRBJ2-5 gives the whole variable domain EADIYQTPRYLVIGTGKKITLECSQTMGHDKMYWYQQDPGMELHLIHYSYGVNSTEKGDLSSESTVSRIRTEHFPLTLESARPSHTSQYLCASSEWDPTAAGGAQYFGPGTRLLVL.

This chain connects TRBV4-3 to TRBJ2-3; tentatively, D is TRBD2 (6 bases). Germline V lookup: CDR1 LGHNA, CDR2 YSLEER. The V end lost 0 bases, the J end lost 7 bases, and 8 bases lay between the germline ends. The CDR3 is 13 amino acids. The DNA of the CDR3 is TGCGCCAGCAGCCAAGAACGGGGGAATACGCAGTATTTT. Its protein product is CASSQERGNTQYF.